A selection of T cell receptor beta chains follows, all from one sample in a study of identical twins. TCRdb recomputed calls from the 5' RACE reads with MiXCR, one row per CDR3 protein. The sample lists under 900,000 distinct CDR3 sequences; around 12% were seen once. The same sample was also used in a study of yellow fever vaccine responses in identical twins.

The sample comprised PBMCs. The origin of the receptors is a woman between 18 and 29 years old in good health. CDR3s include the opening cysteine and the closing phenylalanine or tryptophan. D genes are given only for firm matches. Clone size appears in some rows only: once, few, many, or a class for an expanded clone.

abundance,j_gene,d_gene,v_gene,CDR3aa,CDR3nt
NA,TRBJ2-3,NA,TRBV4-2,CASSLFEFLTDTQYF,TGTGCCAGCAGCCTATTCGAATTTCTCACAGATACGCAGTATTTT
NA,TRBJ2-5,NA,TRBV5-6,CARQGCAETQYF,TGTGCCAGGCAGGGGTGTGCAGAGACCCAGTACTTC
many,TRBJ1-2,TRBD1,TRBV5-1,CASSQGTGALQNYGYTF,TGCGCCAGCAGCCAAGGGACAGGGGCGTTACAGAACTATGGCTACACCTTC
NA,TRBJ2-5,NA,TRBV7-8,CASSSYTEGQTQYF,TGTGCCAGCAGCTCTTATACAGAGGGACAGACCCAGTACTTC
few,TRBJ2-3,TRBD2,TRBV7-8,CASSLAPGLAGPTDTQYF,TGTGCCAGCAGCTTAGCGCCGGGACTAGCGGGACCCACAGATACGCAGTATTTT
few,TRBJ1-4,NA,TRBV20-1,CSARVTAGREKLFF,TGCAGTGCTAGAGTGACTGCCGGGCGGGAAAAACTGTTTTTT
few,TRBJ2-4,NA,TRBV5-6,CASSPDENIQYF,TGTGCCAGCAGCCCAGACGAAAACATTCAGTACTTC
NA,TRBJ2-5,TRBD2,TRBV20-1,CSARRPRGGQETQYF,TGCAGTGCTAGAAGACCCCGCGGGGGGCAAGAGACCCAGTACTTC
many,TRBJ2-3,TRBD1,TRBV6-5,CASSYRTGRSDTQYF,TGTGCCAGCAGTTACAGGACAGGGAGGTCAGATACGCAGTATTTT
NA,TRBJ2-7,NA,TRBV6-2/TRBV6-3,CASASRMFAPHEQYF,TGTGCCAGCGCTAGCAGAATGTTCGCCCCCCACGAGCAGTACTTC
many,TRBJ2-5,NA,TRBV9,CASSVGSEETQYF,TGTGCCAGCAGCGTAGGCTCAGAGGAGACCCAGTACTTC
few,TRBJ2-7,TRBD1,TRBV6-1,CASTRTGASYEQYF,TGTGCCAGCACTCGGACAGGGGCCTCCTACGAGCAGTACTTC
few,TRBJ2-2,TRBD1,TRBV27,CASRLAGQASAGELFF,TGTGCCAGCAGACTCGCGGGACAGGCGTCGGCCGGGGAGCTGTTTTTT
few,TRBJ2-3,NA,TRBV2,CASMKERLPPDTQYF,TGTGCCAGCATGAAGGAGCGGCTCCCACCAGATACGCAGTATTTT
few,TRBJ2-7,TRBD1,TRBV7-9,CASRLSDRTYEQYF,TGTGCCAGCAGACTGTCGGACAGGACCTACGAGCAGTACTTC
NA,TRBJ2-7,TRBD1,TRBV5-1,CASSLDPPGQGVYEQYF,TGCGCCAGCAGCTTGGACCCCCCCGGACAGGGGGTCTACGAGCAGTACTTC
NA,TRBJ2-3,TRBD2,TRBV24-1,CATSEASGDTDTQYF,TGTGCCACCAGTGAGGCTAGCGGGGACACAGATACGCAGTATTTT
few,TRBJ2-7,TRBD1,TRBV7-6,CASSLGQEYGEQYF,TGTGCCAGCAGCCTAGGACAGGAGTACGGCGAGCAGTACTTC
NA,TRBJ2-4,NA,TRBV3-1,CASSQGENIQYF,TGTGCCAGCAGCCAAGGAGAAAACATTCAGTACTTC
NA,TRBJ2-1,NA,TRBV10-3,CAIRGPRGGNEQFF,TGTGCCATCAGGGGACCTAGGGGAGGCAATGAGCAGTTCTTC
NA,TRBJ2-1,TRBD2,TRBV20-1,CSARTSGASYNEQFF,TGCAGTGCTAGAACTAGCGGGGCCTCCTACAATGAGCAGTTCTTC
NA,TRBJ2-3,NA,TRBV5-1,CASSLGGRQGDHTDTQYF,TGCGCCAGCAGCTTGGGGGGCCGACAAGGGGACCACACAGATACGCAGTATTTT
many,TRBJ2-1,TRBD1,TRBV24-1,CATSDTGQGRWFF,TGTGCCACCAGTGATACTGGACAGGGTAGGTGGTTCTTC
few,TRBJ2-2,TRBD2,TRBV20-1,CSARTSQNTGELFF,TGCAGTGCTAGGACTAGCCAGAACACCGGGGAGCTGTTTTTT
few,TRBJ2-7,TRBD2,TRBV29-1,CSVVGREGRGSYEQYF,TGCAGCGTTGTTGGGCGGGAGGGCCGGGGATCCTACGAGCAGTACTTC
NA,TRBJ2-1,TRBD2,TRBV12-3/TRBV12-4,CASSSPKRETTHEQFF,TGTGCCAGCAGCTCACCGAAGCGGGAGACGACCCATGAGCAGTTCTTC
few,TRBJ2-5,NA,TRBV21-1,CASSKETGDHETQYF,TGTGCCAGCAGCAAAGAAACAGGGGATCACGAGACCCAGTACTTC
NA,TRBJ2-3,NA,TRBV7-9,CASRPDLRGITDTQYF,TGTGCCAGCAGGCCGGACCTCAGGGGAATCACAGATACGCAGTATTTT
NA,TRBJ2-5,NA,TRBV7-8,CASSLATEGETQYF,TGTGCCAGCAGCTTAGCTACCGAGGGGGAGACCCAGTACTTC
NA,TRBJ1-2,NA,TRBV6-6,CASSFQGLGGYTF,TGTGCCAGCAGTTTTCAGGGGTTAGGTGGCTACACCTTC
few,TRBJ2-2,NA,TRBV6-5,CASSYTSAGHTGELFF,TGTGCCAGCAGTTACACATCGGCAGGGCACACCGGGGAGCTGTTTTTT
few,TRBJ2-1,TRBD2,TRBV14,CASGLAGTYNEQFF,TGTGCCAGCGGACTAGCGGGGACTTACAATGAGCAGTTCTTC
NA,TRBJ1-6,TRBD1,TRBV28,CASSLIRQGASSYNSPLHF,TGTGCCAGCAGTTTAATTAGACAGGGGGCTAGTTCCTATAATTCACCCCTCCACTTT
few,TRBJ2-7,TRBD2,TRBV6-5,CASSLPGLAGGEQYF,TGTGCCAGCAGTTTACCGGGACTAGCGGGAGGTGAGCAGTACTTC
few,TRBJ2-7,TRBD1,TRBV4-2,CASSQDMGQGGYEQYF,TGTGCCAGCAGCCAAGATATGGGACAGGGTGGTTACGAGCAGTACTTC
few,TRBJ2-7,NA,TRBV28,CASSPPDSVYSYEQYF,TGTGCCAGCAGCCCACCGGACAGCGTTTACTCCTACGAGCAGTACTTC
few,TRBJ2-1,NA,TRBV3-1,CASKGASGGGYNEQFF,TGTGCCAGCAAAGGGGCCAGCGGCGGAGGGTACAATGAGCAGTTCTTC